A single sample gave rise to the 15 T cell receptor beta chains below, sequenced in a study of blood T cell repertoires in COVID-19. Produced via immunoSEQ multiplex PCR; TCRdb's table is partial and in-frame only. Of about 290,000 clones in the sample, roughly 90% were seen once. The sample comprised peripheral blood. The receptors were gathered from a middle-aged woman who had recovered from COVID-19.

The V call is TRBV2, the J call TRBJ2-2; weak D call: TRBD2 (5 bases). The CDR3 has 14 amino acids. Germline V gives CDR1 SNHLY, CDR2 FYNNEI. The V end lost 6 bases, the J end lost 5 bases, and 13 bases lay between the germline ends. DNA of the CDR3: TGTGCCAGCAGAGGATACACGGGGACCGGGGAGCTGTTTTTT. Encoded protein: CASRGYTGTGELFF.

This clone was observed a few times. The rearrangement links TRBV19 to TRBJ2-6; 9 bases align to TRBD1. V shed 10 bases, J shed 4 bases, and the junction held 11 bases outside the gene matches. Germline CDR1 LNHDA, CDR2 SQIVND (reference sequence). This CDR3 is built from 16 residues. CDR3: CATKTGGSPGANVLTF. Written as DNA, the CDR3 is TGTGCCACTAAGACAGGGGGTTCTCCCGGGGCCAACGTCCTGACTTTC.

The chain carries TRBV19 and TRBJ2-2, with 11 bases matching TRBD1. Germline lookup yields CDR1 LNHDA and CDR2 SQIVND (reference sequence). V lost 6 bases and J lost 6; bases outside the gene matches: 3. The CDR3 is 14 residues long. The CDR3 spells CASRGTGGAGELFF. CDR3 sequence (DNA): TGTGCCAGTAGGGGGACAGGGGGGGCCGGGGAGCTGTTTTTT.

The chain employs TRBV6-1 and TRBJ2-3; TRBD2 agrees at 7 bases. This CDR3 contains 16 residues. CDR1 and CDR2 (germline): MNHNS, SASEGT. The trim removed 0 bases at V and 4 bases at J, leaving 7 bases unmatched. The CDR3 DNA reads as TGTGCCAGCAGTGAAGCGTTATGGGAGGGCCCAGATACGCAGTATTTT. Its protein product is CASSEALWEGPDTQYF.

The gene calls are TRBV18 and TRBJ1-2; possibly TRBD1 for D (6 bases). Per germline, CDR1 KGHSH and CDR2 LQKENI. The CDR3 contains 14 residues. Trimming removed 3 bases from V and 4 bases from J, with 12 bases in between. CDR3 nucleotide sequence: TGTGCCAGCTCACCTTCAGGGGAGACCTATGGCTACACCTTC. Amino acid sequence: CASSPSGETYGYTF.

The V call is TRBV28, the J call TRBJ2-7; 8 nucleotides align to TRBD1. V lost 4 bases, J lost 4 bases, and 12 bases stayed unmatched. Germline CDR1 reads MDHEN; CDR2 reads SYDVKM. The CDR3 extends over 16 amino acids. CDR3 amino acids: CASSSQTGGGGYEQYF. CDR3 DNA sequence: TGTGCCAGCAGTTCCCAAACAGGGGGTGGAGGATACGAGCAGTACTTC.

The J gene is TRBJ2-1, the V gene TRBV28, with 9 bases lining up with TRBD1. The CDR3 length is 16 residues. The J segment lost 1 base and the V segment lost 2 bases, leaving 3 bases of the junction unmatched. CDR1 is MDHEN and CDR2 is SYDVKM in the germline V gene. DNA for the CDR3: TGTGCCAGCAGTTTACGCGGGACAGGGTCCTACAATGAGCAGTTCTTC. It specifies CASSLRGTGSYNEQFF.

This clone was counted once. V gene TRBV3-1 (or the pseudogene TRBV3-2) combines with J gene TRBJ1-6; 7 bases match TRBD1. J was trimmed by 11 bases and V by 6 bases; bases with no gene match: 7. CDR3 length: 13 residues. Germline values: CDR1 LGHDT, CDR2 YNNKEL (reference sequence). The CDR3 loop reads CASRGTVGTPLHF. CDR3 bases: TGTGCCAGCAGGGGGACAGTAGGGACACCCCTCCACTTT.

This clone was found once. The chain has TRBV5-6 and TRBJ2-1; the match to TRBD2 covers 8 bases. Germline assignment: CDR1 SGHDT and CDR2 YYEEEE. The ends lost 3 bases at V and 14 bases at J; junction bases unmatched: 13. CDR3 length equals 14 residues. CDR3 residues: CASSYPLSGRTEFF. CDR3 sequence (DNA): TGTGCCAGCAGCTACCCCTTAAGCGGGAGAACTGAGTTCTTC.

The chain joins TRBV9 to TRBJ2-7, with TRBD2 identical over 12 bases. Unmatched junction bases numbered 6, after V lost 4 bases and J lost 4 bases. The CDR3 has 15 residues. The V gene's germline CDR1 is SGDLS and CDR2 YYNGEE. CDR3 sequence: CASSPTSGGRYEQYF. The CDR3 nucleotides read TGTGCCAGCAGCCCGACTAGCGGGGGACGTTACGAGCAGTACTTC.

The genes are TRBV19 and TRBJ2-1; 8 nucleotides match TRBD2. The CDR3 runs to 14 residues. V lost 4 bases and J lost 5; bases outside the gene matches: 4. Looked up from germline, CDR1 is LNHDA and CDR2 is SQIVND (reference sequence). The CDR3 here is CASSTAGANNEQFF. As DNA, the CDR3 is TGTGCCAGTAGTACAGCGGGAGCCAACAATGAGCAGTTCTTC.

The chain carries TRBV7-3 and TRBJ2-5; D might be TRBD1 (6 bases). V was cut by 5 bases and J by 5 bases, with 12 bases left in between. This CDR3 has 13 amino acids. The germline CDR1 and CDR2 sequences are SGHTA and FQGTGA. This CDR3 is CASSRAGEETQYF. In DNA form, the CDR3 reads TGTGCCAGCAGCAGGGCAGGGGAGGAGACCCAGTACTTC.

The J gene is TRBJ1-6, the V gene TRBV15, with D possibly matching TRBD1 (5 bases). The V and J ends lost 5 bases and 5 bases respectively, with 13 bases between them. The germline V gene encodes CDR1 LNHNV and CDR2 YYDKDF (reference sequence). This CDR3 spans 15 amino acids. CDR3 DNA: TGTGCCACCAGCGGAAAGACAGTCAATAATTCACCCCTCCACTTT. Translated, it gives CATSGKTVNNSPLHF.

The CDR3 spells CASSPISEKLFF. The DNA for the CDR3 is TGCGCCAGCAGCCCTATTAGCGAAAAACTGTTTTTT. V and J are TRBV4-1 and TRBJ1-4, with unresolved D. The CDR3 spans 12 residues. CDR1 and CDR2 (germline): MGHRA, YSYEKL. V lost 4 bases, J lost 8 bases, and 8 bases lay in between.

This clone was detected only once. This chain joins TRBV3-1 (or the pseudogene TRBV3-2) and TRBJ2-2; 10 bases map to TRBD2. This CDR3 is built from 15 residues. The V segment lost 2 bases and the J segment 4 bases; nucleotides outside the gene matches: 1. Germline V gene data show CDR1 as LGHDT and CDR2 as YNNKEL (reference sequence). Written as DNA, the CDR3 is TGTGCCAGCAGCCAAATAGCGGGGGGCACCGGGGAGCTGTTTTTT. This sequence encodes CASSQIAGGTGELFF.